This TCR beta chain was captured by sequencing in a study of shared clonotypes between healthy human individuals. Study in general: Serving as donors were two women and three men, whose ages spanned 18 to 49.

The naive CD8 subset, CD45RO-negative cells positively selected for CCR7, excluded terminally differentiated effector memory CD45RA+ cells. Assay used: immunoSEQ multiplex PCR; TCRdb lists only in-frame clones, some missing. The repertoire holds about 680,000 clones, about 90% seen once, with 24% in the top ten. This clone was seen a single time. Its antigen remains unidentified. General observations from the study: When naive CD4 clonotypes were compared across several donors, about 4.8% were shared. Though the depth was large, rarefaction showed that sorted-subset sequencing was incomplete.

The V end lost 3 bases, the J end lost 3 bases, and 17 bases lay between the germline ends. Germline CDR1 is SGHTA and CDR2 is FQGNSA. The CDR3 spans 16 residues. Sequences were obtained from naive CD8+ T cells sorted from blood. The receptor comes from a man aged 25 to 40 in good health. The chain carries TRBV7-2 and TRBJ1-1, with TRBD1 as a possible D gene (5 bases). The CDR3 DNA is TGTGCCAGCAGCTTTGGGTACATAAAAGGGGACACTGAAGCTTTCTTT. Encoded protein: CASSFGYIKGDTEAFF.